This TCR beta chain was documented in a study of CD8 T cells in Susac syndrome. TEMRA cells were FACS-enriched, and CD8+ and CD4+ T cells were isolated negatively. For this clonotype: What it recognizes is unknown.

General study results and limits: The study acknowledged a relatively small number of individuals in its TCR sequencing and HLA analysis.

Reverse transcription of about 0.45 to 1 ug RNA was carried out with random hexamers. Coverage of TCR beta CDR3 amplification by immunoSEQ multiplex PCR extended to 54 Vbeta and 13 Jbeta. TCRdb re-called the immunoSEQ multiplex PCR reads with MiXCR, one entry per CDR3 protein. The table shows 180,000 or so distinct CDR3 sequences, with around 94% occurring only once. The sequencing sample was made of CD4+ T cells from PBMCs. The receptor's source is a human donor in good health.

This chain's CDR3 is CASSTRQVYEQYF. CDR3 nucleotide sequence: TGTGCCAGCAGCACTAGACAGGTCTACGAGCAGTACTTC. The chain is built from TRBV7-9 and TRBJ2-7; D possibly corresponds to TRBD1 (6 bases). Trimming left V 5 bases short and J 3 bases short, with 11 bases between. The CDR3 consists of 13 residues. Germline assignment: CDR1 SEHNR and CDR2 FQNEAQ (reference sequence).